These T cell receptor beta chains were read from a single sample in a study of blood T cell repertoires in COVID-19. Clones were read by immunoSEQ multiplex PCR, and TCRdb kept only the in-frame ones, dropping some. The sample has around 400,000 clones; 87% are singletons. The sequencing input was peripheral blood. Source of these receptors: a woman aged 55 to 70 with COVID-19, enrolled during active disease. Both conserved end residues are part of each CDR3.

j_gene: TRBJ2-2; v_gene: TRBV5-5; CDR3aa: CASSPWGGTTGELFF
j_gene: TRBJ1-2; v_gene: TRBV5-1; CDR3aa: CASSSVGTGGYGYTF
j_gene: TRBJ2-7; v_gene: TRBV2; CDR3aa: CASIPDMGREQYF
j_gene: TRBJ1-2; v_gene: TRBV19; CDR3aa: CASSIVGGGVYGYTF
j_gene: TRBJ2-2; v_gene: TRBV10-1; CDR3aa: CASSENSYTGELFF
j_gene: TRBJ2-7; v_gene: TRBV29-1; CDR3aa: CSVEVSRDYEQYF
j_gene: TRBJ2-1; v_gene: TRBV29-1; CDR3aa: CSVRKGQGRNEQFF
j_gene: TRBJ1-2; v_gene: TRBV2; CDR3aa: CASSRTGNGYTF
j_gene: TRBJ1-6; v_gene: TRBV3-1/TRBV3-2; CDR3aa: CASSPSGTYNSPLHF
j_gene: TRBJ1-4; v_gene: TRBV5-1; CDR3aa: CASSLAPGQGNEKLFF
j_gene: TRBJ1-1; v_gene: TRBV5-8; CDR3aa: CASSSYVGRTEAFF
j_gene: TRBJ1-1; v_gene: TRBV12-5; CDR3aa: CASVLGGNTEAFF
j_gene: TRBJ2-2; v_gene: TRBV24-1; CDR3aa: CATSEAGSGELFF
j_gene: TRBJ2-1; v_gene: TRBV14; CDR3aa: CASSQGYRQGALNEQFF
j_gene: TRBJ1-1; v_gene: TRBV27; CDR3aa: CASSSLGDTEAFF
j_gene: TRBJ1-5; v_gene: TRBV19; CDR3aa: CASSGGQGARNQPQHF
j_gene: TRBJ1-1; v_gene: TRBV5-1; CDR3aa: CASSLGQVNTEAFF
j_gene: TRBJ2-7; v_gene: TRBV7-9; CDR3aa: CASRRDTRYEQYF
j_gene: TRBJ1-2; v_gene: TRBV9; CDR3aa: CASSYGTGKDGYTF
j_gene: TRBJ1-2; v_gene: TRBV18; CDR3aa: CASSPLTGVEGYTF
j_gene: TRBJ1-1; v_gene: TRBV2; CDR3aa: CASSMTGYTEAFF
j_gene: TRBJ2-5; v_gene: TRBV4-2; CDR3aa: CASSQVSGTQETQYF
j_gene: TRBJ2-7; v_gene: TRBV24-1; CDR3aa: CATSEPDREDNEQYF
j_gene: TRBJ2-3; v_gene: TRBV19; CDR3aa: CASSIGAGDLTDTQYF
j_gene: TRBJ2-5; v_gene: TRBV11-2; CDR3aa: CASRRTRGPGLETQYF
j_gene: TRBJ2-1; v_gene: TRBV11-2; CDR3aa: CASSLTGQGSYNEQFF
j_gene: TRBJ1-6; v_gene: TRBV18; CDR3aa: CASSPLSGELNSPLHF
j_gene: TRBJ2-7; v_gene: TRBV6-5; CDR3aa: CASSRGRVAAEQYF
j_gene: TRBJ2-1; v_gene: TRBV7-8; CDR3aa: CASSPQAAAYNEQFF
j_gene: TRBJ2-7; v_gene: TRBV3-1/TRBV3-2; CDR3aa: CASSQGSLGFSYEQYF
j_gene: TRBJ2-7; v_gene: TRBV30; CDR3aa: CAWRVAGGPYEQYF
j_gene: TRBJ1-3; v_gene: TRBV18; CDR3aa: CASSPPGGTSGNTIYF
j_gene: TRBJ2-2; v_gene: TRBV5-1; CDR3aa: CASSPTTNTGELFF
j_gene: TRBJ1-4; v_gene: TRBV5-1; CDR3aa: CASSLDGTANEKLFF
j_gene: TRBJ2-2; v_gene: TRBV19; CDR3aa: CASRTGRTGELFF
j_gene: TRBJ1-5; v_gene: TRBV4-1; CDR3aa: CASSQVLGGFEPQHF
j_gene: TRBJ2-2; v_gene: TRBV5-6; CDR3aa: CASSLLTGELFF
j_gene: TRBJ2-7; v_gene: TRBV6-5; CDR3aa: CASSRQFEQYF
j_gene: TRBJ1-2; v_gene: TRBV6-5; CDR3aa: CASSYSPKGGGGYTF
j_gene: TRBJ2-1; v_gene: TRBV5-4; CDR3aa: CASSLLTGGVNEQFF
j_gene: TRBJ2-7; v_gene: TRBV6-5; CDR3aa: CASSYMGLTTYEQYF
j_gene: TRBJ2-4; v_gene: TRBV18; CDR3aa: CASSPLRGQGTSIQYF
j_gene: TRBJ2-2; v_gene: TRBV19; CDR3aa: CASSRLAVSGELFF
j_gene: TRBJ2-1; v_gene: TRBV28; CDR3aa: CASSAGREQFF
j_gene: TRBJ1-2; v_gene: TRBV7-6; CDR3aa: CASSDPRSGSYGYTF
j_gene: TRBJ2-5; v_gene: TRBV5-1; CDR3aa: CASSTTGMAGETQYF
j_gene: TRBJ2-7; v_gene: TRBV12-3/TRBV12-4; CDR3aa: CASSIQYEQYF
j_gene: TRBJ2-1; v_gene: TRBV12-3/TRBV12-4; CDR3aa: CASGTGTEQFF
j_gene: TRBJ1-3; v_gene: TRBV5-5; CDR3aa: CASSLGRSGNTIYF
j_gene: TRBJ1-3; v_gene: TRBV3-1/TRBV3-2; CDR3aa: CASSQGTRSSGNTIYF
j_gene: TRBJ1-1; v_gene: TRBV5-1; CDR3aa: CASSSGTARTEAFF
j_gene: TRBJ1-3; v_gene: TRBV5-6; CDR3aa: CASSSASRGRSGNTIYF
j_gene: TRBJ1-1; v_gene: TRBV5-4; CDR3aa: CASSYRDRTEAFF
j_gene: TRBJ1-2; v_gene: TRBV6-5; CDR3aa: CASSYSGQNNYGYTF
j_gene: TRBJ1-5; v_gene: TRBV21-1; CDR3aa: CASSKRVPGQDRAYSNQPQHF
j_gene: TRBJ2-5; v_gene: TRBV18; CDR3aa: CASSRLAGDLETQYF
j_gene: TRBJ1-1; v_gene: TRBV5-1; CDR3aa: CASSLYRVGMNTEAFF
j_gene: TRBJ1-3; v_gene: TRBV19; CDR3aa: CASSITAVASGNTIYF
j_gene: TRBJ2-5; v_gene: TRBV3-1/TRBV3-2; CDR3aa: CASSHGGPQTQYF